A single T cell receptor beta chain is shown here with its context. Original processing methods: How many nucleated cells were present was estimated from reference gene primer amplification. Here immunoSEQ multiplex PCR was the method, and the copy in TCRdb shows in-frame clones only, minus some. D and trimming come from the DNA, and the V and J calls and clone size come from that table. The sample has around 300,000 clones, 85% seen once. The source of the sample is a study of blood T cell repertoires in COVID-19. Germline lookup yields CDR1 SQVTM and CDR2 ANQGSEA. CDR3 length: 14 residues. Trimming cost V 4 bases and J 1 base, with 13 bases left between them.

The receptor was derived from a human donor in a cohort sampled during active COVID-19. The specimen sequenced was peripheral blood. The V call is TRBV29-1, the J call TRBJ1-1; a weak D match, TRBD1 (5 bases). DNA of the CDR3: TGCAGCGTTGGGGGCAGGCGAGCGAACACTGAAGCTTTCTTT. This gives the protein CSVGGRRANTEAFF.